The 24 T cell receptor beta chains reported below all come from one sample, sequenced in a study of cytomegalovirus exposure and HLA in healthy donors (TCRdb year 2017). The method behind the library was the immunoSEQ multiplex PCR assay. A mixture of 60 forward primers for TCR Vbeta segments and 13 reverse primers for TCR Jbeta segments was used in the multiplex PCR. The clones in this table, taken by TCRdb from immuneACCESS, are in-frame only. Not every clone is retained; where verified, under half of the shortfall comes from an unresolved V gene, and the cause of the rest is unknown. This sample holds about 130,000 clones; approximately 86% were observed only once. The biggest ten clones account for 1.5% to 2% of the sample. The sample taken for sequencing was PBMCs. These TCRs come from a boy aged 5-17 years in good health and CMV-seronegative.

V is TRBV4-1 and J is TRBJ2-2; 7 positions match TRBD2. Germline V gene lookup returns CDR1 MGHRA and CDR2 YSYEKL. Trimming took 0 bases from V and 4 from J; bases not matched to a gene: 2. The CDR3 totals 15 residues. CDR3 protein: CASSQEAGITGELFF. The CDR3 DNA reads TGCGCCAGCAGCCAAGAAGCGGGGATCACCGGGGAGCTGTTTTTT.

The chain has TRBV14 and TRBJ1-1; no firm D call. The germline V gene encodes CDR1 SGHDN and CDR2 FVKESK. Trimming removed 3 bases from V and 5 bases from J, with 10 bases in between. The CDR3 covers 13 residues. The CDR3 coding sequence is TGTGCCAGCAGCCAGACTACAAGAACTGAAGCTTTCTTT. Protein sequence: CASSQTTRTEAFF. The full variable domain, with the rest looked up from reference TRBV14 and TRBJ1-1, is EAGVTQFPSHSVIEKGQTVTLRCDPISGHDNLYWYRRVMGKEIKFLLHFVKESKQDESGMPNNRFLAERTGGTYSTLKVQPAELEDSGVYFCASSQTTRTEAFFGQGTRLTVV.

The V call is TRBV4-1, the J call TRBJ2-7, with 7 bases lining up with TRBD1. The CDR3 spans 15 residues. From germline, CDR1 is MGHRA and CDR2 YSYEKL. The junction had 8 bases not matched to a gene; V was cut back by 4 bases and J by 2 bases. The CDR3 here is CASSRGTATTYEQYF. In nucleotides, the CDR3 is TGCGCCAGCAGCCGAGGGACAGCGACAACCTACGAGCAGTACTTC.

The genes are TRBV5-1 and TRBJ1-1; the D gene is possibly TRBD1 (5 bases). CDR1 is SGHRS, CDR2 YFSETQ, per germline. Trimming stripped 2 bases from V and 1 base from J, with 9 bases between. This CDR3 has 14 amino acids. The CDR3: CASSFKGQNTEAFF. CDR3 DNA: TGCGCCAGCAGCTTTAAGGGGCAGAACACTGAAGCTTTCTTT. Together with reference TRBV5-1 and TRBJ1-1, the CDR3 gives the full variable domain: KAGVTQTPRYLIKTRGQQVTLSCSPISGHRSVSWYQQTPGQGLQFLFEYFSETQRNKGNFPGRFSGRQFSNSRSEMNVSTLELGDSALYLCASSFKGQNTEAFFGQGTRLTVV.

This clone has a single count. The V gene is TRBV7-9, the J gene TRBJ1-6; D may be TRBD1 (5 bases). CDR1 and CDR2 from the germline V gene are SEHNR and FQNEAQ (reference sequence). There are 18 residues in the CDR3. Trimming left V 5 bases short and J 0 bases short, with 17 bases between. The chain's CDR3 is CASSGPGGTSSYNSPLHF. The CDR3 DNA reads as TGTGCCAGCAGCGGTCCTGGGGGGACCAGCTCCTATAATTCACCCCTCCACTTT.

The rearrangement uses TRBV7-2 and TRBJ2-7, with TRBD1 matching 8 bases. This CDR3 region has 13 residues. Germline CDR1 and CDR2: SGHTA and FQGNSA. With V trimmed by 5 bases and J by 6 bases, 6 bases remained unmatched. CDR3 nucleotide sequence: TGTGCCAGCAGCCAGATGGACAGGGCCGAGCAGTACTTC. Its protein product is CASSQMDRAEQYF. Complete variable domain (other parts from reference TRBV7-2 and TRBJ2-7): GAGVSQSPSNKVTEKGKDVELRCDPISGHTALYWYRQSLGQGLEFLIYFQGNSAPDKSGLPSDRFSAERTGGSVSTLTIQRTQQEDSAVYLCASSQMDRAEQYFGPGTRLTVT.

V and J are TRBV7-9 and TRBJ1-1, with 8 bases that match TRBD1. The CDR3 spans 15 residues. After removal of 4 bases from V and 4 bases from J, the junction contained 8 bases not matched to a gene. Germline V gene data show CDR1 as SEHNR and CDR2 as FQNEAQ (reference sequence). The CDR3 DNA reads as TGTGCCAGCAGCTGGCAGGGGGCCTTGGGCACTGAAGCTTTCTTT. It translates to CASSWQGALGTEAFF.

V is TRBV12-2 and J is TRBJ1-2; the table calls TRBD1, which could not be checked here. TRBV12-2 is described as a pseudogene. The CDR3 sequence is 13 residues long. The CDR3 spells CASRDRVGYGYTF. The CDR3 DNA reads TGTGCAAGTCGCGACAGGGTAGGTTATGGCTACACCTTC.

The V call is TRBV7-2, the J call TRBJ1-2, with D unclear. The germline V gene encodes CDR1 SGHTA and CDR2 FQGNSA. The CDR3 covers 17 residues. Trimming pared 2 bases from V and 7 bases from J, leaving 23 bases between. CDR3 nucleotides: TGTGCCAGCAGCTTAAACACGTTGCGGTATAGCAGAGGTGGCTACACCTTC. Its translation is CASSLNTLRYSRGGYTF.

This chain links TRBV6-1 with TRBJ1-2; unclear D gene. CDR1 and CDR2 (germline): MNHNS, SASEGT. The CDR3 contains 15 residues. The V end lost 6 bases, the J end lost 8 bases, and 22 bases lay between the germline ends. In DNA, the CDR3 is TGTGCCAGCAGAACCGTCCATGGCGGCTCTAGCGGCTACACCTTC. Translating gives CASRTVHGGSSGYTF.

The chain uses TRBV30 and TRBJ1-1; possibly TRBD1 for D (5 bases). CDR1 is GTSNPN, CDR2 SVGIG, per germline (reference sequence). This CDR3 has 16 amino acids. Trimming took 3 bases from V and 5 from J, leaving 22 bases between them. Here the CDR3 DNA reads TGTGCCTGGAGCCCCCCCGGCGGCCGGAGGGGAACTGAAGCTTTCTTT. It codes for CAWSPPGGRRGTEAFF.

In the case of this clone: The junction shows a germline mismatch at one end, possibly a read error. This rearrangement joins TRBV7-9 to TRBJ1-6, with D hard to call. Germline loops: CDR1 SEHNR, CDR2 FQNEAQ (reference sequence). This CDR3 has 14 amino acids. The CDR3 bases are TGTTCCAGCAGCTTAGAGACACTTCATTCACCCCTCCACTTT. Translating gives CSSSLETLHSPLHF.

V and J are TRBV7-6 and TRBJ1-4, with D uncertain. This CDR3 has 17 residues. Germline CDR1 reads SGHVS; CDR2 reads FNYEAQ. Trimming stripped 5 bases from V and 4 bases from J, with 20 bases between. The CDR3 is CASSPAGLGRNNEKLFF. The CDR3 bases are TGTGCCAGCAGCCCCGCGGGTCTTGGGCGGAATAATGAAAAACTGTTTTTT.

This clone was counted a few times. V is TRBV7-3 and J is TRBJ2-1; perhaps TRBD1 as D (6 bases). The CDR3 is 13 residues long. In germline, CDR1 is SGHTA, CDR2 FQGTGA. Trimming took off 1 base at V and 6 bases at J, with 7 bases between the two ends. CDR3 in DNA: TGTGCCAGCAGCTTAAACAGGGCCAATGAGCAGTTCTTC. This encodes CASSLNRANEQFF. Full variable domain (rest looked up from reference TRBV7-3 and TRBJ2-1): GAGVSQTPSNKVTEKGKYVELRCDPISGHTALYWYRQSLGQGPEFLIYFQGTGAADDSGLPNDRFFAVRPEGSVSTLKIQRTERGDSAVYLCASSLNRANEQFFGPGTRLTVL.

This chain's CDR3 is CASRETGGFNQPQHF. CDR3 in DNA: TGTGCCAGCCGCGAGACAGGGGGTTTCAATCAGCCCCAGCATTTT. The chain uses TRBV5-8 and TRBJ1-5, with 9 bases identical to TRBD1. V was clipped by 7 bases and J by 3 bases; unmatched bases: 8. CDR1 and CDR2 (germline): SGHTS, YDEGEE. This CDR3 region has 15 residues.

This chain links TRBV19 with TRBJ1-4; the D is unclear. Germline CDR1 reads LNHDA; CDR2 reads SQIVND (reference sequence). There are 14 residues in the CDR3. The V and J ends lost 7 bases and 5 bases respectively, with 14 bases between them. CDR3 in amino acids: CASISGSKNEKLFF. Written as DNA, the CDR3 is TGTGCCAGTATCTCCGGGTCTAAAAATGAAAAACTGTTTTTT.

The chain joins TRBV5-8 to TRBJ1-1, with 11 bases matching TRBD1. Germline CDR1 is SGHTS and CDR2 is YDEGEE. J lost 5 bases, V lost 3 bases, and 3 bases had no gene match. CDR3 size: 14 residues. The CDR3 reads CASSSDRGLTEAFF. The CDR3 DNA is TGTGCCAGCAGCTCGGACAGGGGGCTAACTGAAGCTTTCTTT.

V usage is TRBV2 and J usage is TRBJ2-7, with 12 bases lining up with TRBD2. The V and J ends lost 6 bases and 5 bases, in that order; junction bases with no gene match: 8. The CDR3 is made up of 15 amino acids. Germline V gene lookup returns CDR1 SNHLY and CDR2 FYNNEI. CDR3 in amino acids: CASSRGLAGMHEQYF. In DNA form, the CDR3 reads TGTGCCAGCAGCCGAGGACTAGCGGGGATGCACGAGCAGTACTTC.

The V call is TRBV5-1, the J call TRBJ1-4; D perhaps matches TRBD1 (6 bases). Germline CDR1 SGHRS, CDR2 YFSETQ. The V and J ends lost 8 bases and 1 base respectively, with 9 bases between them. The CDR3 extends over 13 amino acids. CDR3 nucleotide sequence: TGCGCCAGACCGACAGGAACTAATGAAAAACTGTTTTTT. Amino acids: CARPTGTNEKLFF. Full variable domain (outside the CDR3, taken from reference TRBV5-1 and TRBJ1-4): KAGVTQTPRYLIKTRGQQVTLSCSPISGHRSVSWYQQTPGQGLQFLFEYFSETQRNKGNFPGRFSGRQFSNSRSEMNVSTLELGDSALYLCARPTGTNEKLFFGSGTQLSVL.

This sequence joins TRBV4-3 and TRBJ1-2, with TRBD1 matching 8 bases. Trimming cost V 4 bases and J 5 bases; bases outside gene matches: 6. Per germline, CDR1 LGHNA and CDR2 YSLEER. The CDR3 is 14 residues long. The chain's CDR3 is CASSPEQGGYGYTF. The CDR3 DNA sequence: TGCGCCAGCAGCCCAGAACAGGGGGGTTATGGCTACACCTTC.

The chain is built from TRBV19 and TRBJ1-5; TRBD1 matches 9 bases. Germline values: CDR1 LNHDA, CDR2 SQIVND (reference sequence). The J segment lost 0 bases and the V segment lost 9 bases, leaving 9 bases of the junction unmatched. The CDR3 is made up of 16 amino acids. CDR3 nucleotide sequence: TGTGCCAGCGGGCCGGGACAGGGATATAGCAATCAGCCCCAGCATTTT. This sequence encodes CASGPGQGYSNQPQHF.

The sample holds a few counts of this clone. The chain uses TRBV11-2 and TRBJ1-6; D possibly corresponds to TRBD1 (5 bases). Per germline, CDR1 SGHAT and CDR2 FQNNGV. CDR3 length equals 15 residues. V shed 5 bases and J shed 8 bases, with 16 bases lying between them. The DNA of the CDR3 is TGTGCCAGCAGCCAAGGTGGGGGGAGGTATTCACCCCTCCACTTT. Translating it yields CASSQGGGRYSPLHF. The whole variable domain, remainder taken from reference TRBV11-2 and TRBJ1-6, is EAGVAQSPRYKIIEKRQSVAFWCNPISGHATLYWYQQILGQGPKLLIQFQNNGVVDDSQLPKDRFSAERLKGVDSTLKIQPAKLEDSAVYLCASSQGGGRYSPLHFGNGTRLTVT.

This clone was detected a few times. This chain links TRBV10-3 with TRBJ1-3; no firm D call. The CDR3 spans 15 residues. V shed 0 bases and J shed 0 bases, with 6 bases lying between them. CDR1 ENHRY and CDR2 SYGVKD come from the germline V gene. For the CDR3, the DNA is TGTGCCATCAGTGAGTCTGAGTTCTCTGGAAACACCATATATTTT. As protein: CAISESEFSGNTIYF.

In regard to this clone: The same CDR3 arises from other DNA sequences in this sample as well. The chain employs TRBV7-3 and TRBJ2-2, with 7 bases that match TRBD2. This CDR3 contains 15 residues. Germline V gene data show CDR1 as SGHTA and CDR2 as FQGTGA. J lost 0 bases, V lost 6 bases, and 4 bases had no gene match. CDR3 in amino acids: CASSLTSANTGELFF. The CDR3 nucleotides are TGTGCCAGCAGTCTAACTAGCGCGAACACCGGGGAGCTGTTTTTT.